Shown below are 27 T cell receptor beta chains from a single sample sequenced in a study of blood T cell repertoires in COVID-19. Clones were sequenced by immunoSEQ multiplex PCR, and TCRdb holds only the in-frame ones, with some missing. The sample records 200,000 to 250,000 clones, 65% to 90% being singletons. Material: peripheral blood. These receptor sequences come from a woman in her fifties or sixties with acute or convalescent COVID-19.

The rearrangement joins TRBV5-1 to TRBJ2-7; 7 positions agree with TRBD1. The CDR3 is made up of 15 amino acids. Germline V lookup: CDR1 SGHRS, CDR2 YFSETQ. With 0 bases clipped from V and 1 base from J, the junction kept 4 bases outside the gene matches. This chain's CDR3 is CASSLGQGVSYEQYF. As DNA, the CDR3 is TGCGCCAGCAGCTTGGGACAGGGAGTGTCCTACGAGCAGTACTTC.

The gene calls are TRBV5-1 and TRBJ1-1, with D perhaps matching TRBD1 (6 bases). The CDR3 extends over 15 amino acids. V gave up 0 bases and J gave up 1 base, with 10 bases separating them. Per germline, CDR1 SGHRS and CDR2 YFSETQ. CDR3 nucleotide sequence: TGCGCCAGCAGCTTGGTAGCCAGGGGGAACACTGAAGCTTTCTTT. It encodes CASSLVARGNTEAFF.

There are a few counts of this clone. The chain carries TRBV28 and TRBJ2-1, with D uncertain. The ends were cut back, 4 bases at V and 0 bases at J, with 16 bases in the middle. The CDR3 is 17 amino acids. Germline CDR1 reads MDHEN; CDR2 reads SYDVKM. CDR3 bases: TGTGCCAGCAGTTCTCACATACAGCCTAACTCCTACAATGAGCAGTTCTTC. This gives the protein CASSSHIQPNSYNEQFF.

This rearrangement joins TRBV5-8 to TRBJ2-1, with 11 bases that match TRBD2. Germline CDR1 SGHTS, CDR2 YDEGEE. The length of the CDR3 is 14 residues. The V segment lost 3 bases and the J segment 10 bases; nucleotides outside the gene matches: 6. The CDR3 sequence is CASSWLAGGREQFF. CDR3 nucleotide sequence: TGTGCCAGCAGCTGGCTAGCGGGAGGTCGGGAGCAGTTCTTC.

J is TRBJ1-5 and V is TRBV6-5, with TRBD1 as a possible D gene (5 bases). This CDR3 region has 16 residues. Germline CDR1 and CDR2: MNHEY and SVGAGI. The V end lost 2 bases, the J end lost 0 bases, and 11 bases lay between the germline ends. CDR3 in DNA: TGTGCCAGCAGTTACGGGGCCGATTATAGCAATCAGCCCCAGCATTTT. It translates to CASSYGADYSNQPQHF.

CDR3 loop: CASSYLLAGEQYF. The CDR3 DNA reads as TGTGCCAGCAGTTACTTACTAGCGGGGGAGCAGTACTTC. The V call is TRBV6-2 or TRBV6-3, the J call TRBJ2-7; 10 bases are a match to TRBD2. Looked up from germline, CDR1 is MNHEY and CDR2 is SVGEGT. Losses at the gene ends were 1 base for V and 7 bases for J; bases not matched to a gene: 1. This CDR3 has 13 amino acids.

This rearrangement joins TRBV4-3 to TRBJ2-2; TRBD1 might be the D (6 bases). The CDR3 covers 15 residues. The V end lost 3 bases, the J end lost 1 base, and 9 bases lay between the germline ends. The germline gives CDR1 LGHNA, CDR2 YSLEER. The CDR3 protein is CASSHPDRNTGELFF. CDR3 DNA: TGCGCCAGCAGCCACCCGGACAGGAACACCGGGGAGCTGTTTTTT.

This clone has just a few counts. The chain couples TRBV28 to TRBJ2-3; maybe TRBD1 (5 bases). Germline values: CDR1 MDHEN, CDR2 SYDVKM. The CDR3 consists of 14 residues. The ends were cut back, 3 bases at V and 11 bases at J, with 18 bases in the middle. CDR3 in amino acids: CASSFTPTARKQYF. The CDR3 coding sequence is TGTGCCAGCAGTTTCACCCCGACAGCCAGAAAGCAGTATTTT.

The gene calls are TRBV11-2 and TRBJ2-6; D ambiguous. The length of the CDR3 is 15 residues. Trimming left V 5 bases short and J 3 bases short, with 11 bases between. CDR1 and CDR2 from the germline V gene are SGHAT and FQNNGV. The CDR3 coding sequence is TGTGCCAGCAGCCGAAGAACGGGTGGGGCCAACGTCCTGACTTTC. This encodes CASSRRTGGANVLTF. The variable domain in full, with the rest retrieved from reference TRBV11-2 and TRBJ2-6, is EAGVAQSPRYKIIEKRQSVAFWCNPISGHATLYWYQQILGQGPKLLIQFQNNGVVDDSQLPKDRFSAERLKGVDSTLKIQPAKLEDSAVYLCASSRRTGGANVLTFGAGSRLTVL.

The chain recombines TRBV5-6 with TRBJ2-1, with TRBD1 matching over 7 bases. Germline values: CDR1 SGHDT, CDR2 YYEEEE. V shed 5 bases, J shed 2 bases, and the junction held 4 bases outside the gene matches. There are 14 residues in the CDR3. CDR3 amino acids: CASRRGQAYNEQFF. CDR3 nucleotide sequence: TGTGCCAGCAGGCGAGGACAGGCCTACAATGAGCAGTTCTTC.

As regards this clone: Additional DNA sequences in this sample encode the identical CDR3. V and J are TRBV10-1 and TRBJ1-6; D may be TRBD1 (6 bases). The length of the CDR3 is 15 residues. Germline V lookup: CDR1 WNHNN, CDR2 SYGVQD (reference sequence). V lost 0 bases and J 7 bases, leaving 10 bases between the germline ends. The CDR3 here is CASSESRTENSPLHF. The CDR3 coding sequence is TGCGCCAGCAGTGAGTCTCGGACAGAGAATTCACCCCTCCACTTT.

The chain combines TRBV3-1 (or the pseudogene TRBV3-2) with TRBJ2-3, with D tentatively TRBD2 (6 bases). The CDR3 length is 15 residues. V lost 0 bases, J lost 5 bases, and 12 bases lay in between. In germline, CDR1 is LGHDT, CDR2 YNNKEL (reference sequence). CDR3 sequence (DNA): TGTGCCAGCAGCCAAGATCACGGGGGACGAGATACGCAGTATTTT. Translated: CASSQDHGGRDTQYF.

This clone was counted only a few times. The chain employs TRBV19 and TRBJ2-5; D possibly corresponds to TRBD1 (6 bases). CDR1 LNHDA and CDR2 SQIVND come from the germline V gene (reference sequence). The CDR3 sequence is 15 residues long. Trimming removed 4 bases at V and 2 bases at J, with 14 bases between. CDR3 DNA: TGTGCCAGTAGTAGAGGGACAAAATTACAAGAGACCCAGTACTTC. The encoded protein is CASSRGTKLQETQYF.

The chain links TRBV11-2 to TRBJ1-4, with 7 bases matching TRBD1. Germline V CDR1 and CDR2: SGHAT, FQNNGV. The CDR3 totals 16 residues. V lost 5 bases and J lost 2; bases outside the gene matches: 8. The CDR3 sequence is CASSTDRVRTNEKLFF. CDR3 nucleotides: TGTGCCAGCAGCACCGACAGGGTCCGGACTAATGAAAAACTGTTTTTT.

This chain uses TRBV4-1 with TRBJ1-2; D may be TRBD1 (5 bases). V was clipped by 2 bases and J by 4 bases, with 11 bases between them. The CDR3 contains 14 residues. Germline-derived CDR1 and CDR2 are MGHRA and YSYEKL. The CDR3 coding sequence is TGCGCCAGCAGCCAACAGACAGACCTCTATGGCTACACCTTC. As protein: CASSQQTDLYGYTF.

The chain's CDR3 is CATSRKIQGANEKLFF. CDR3 nucleotide sequence: TGTGCCACCAGCAGAAAAATACAGGGGGCTAATGAAAAACTGTTTTTT. The chain uses TRBV15 and TRBJ1-4; TRBD1 aligns across 8 bases. The ends lost 2 bases at V and 3 bases at J; junction bases unmatched: 5. The CDR3 contains 16 residues. CDR1 is LNHNV and CDR2 is YYDKDF in the germline V gene (reference sequence). The variable domain in full, completed from reference TRBV15 and TRBJ1-4, reads DAMVIQNPRYQVTQFGKPVTLSCSQTLNHNVMYWYQQKSSQAPKLLFHYYDKDFNNEADTPDNFQSRRPNTSFCFLDIRSPGLGDTAMYLCATSRKIQGANEKLFFGSGTQLSVL.

This chain connects TRBV10-1 to TRBJ2-3; D ambiguous. The CDR3 has 14 residues. Germline CDR1 reads WNHNN; CDR2 reads SYGVQD (reference sequence). Trimming removed 2 bases at V and 4 bases at J, with 10 bases between. CDR3 sequence: CASSEQASADTQYF. In nucleotides, the CDR3 is TGCGCCAGCAGTGAGCAGGCCTCGGCAGATACGCAGTATTTT.

V is TRBV12-3 or TRBV12-4 and J is TRBJ2-3; D is unclear. The CDR3 length is 13 residues. The V and J ends lost 2 bases and 6 bases respectively, with 9 bases between them. CDR3 region: CASSLLPRDTQYF. CDR3 DNA sequence: TGTGCCAGCAGTTTACTACCCAGGGATACGCAGTATTTT.

The sample holds many counts of this clone. The CDR3 loop is CASSQATGLGEQYF. The CDR3 DNA is TGTGCCAGCAGCCAAGCGACAGGGTTGGGCGAGCAGTACTTC. This chain connects TRBV3-1 (or the pseudogene TRBV3-2) to TRBJ2-7; 7 nucleotides match TRBD1. This CDR3 is 14 amino acids long. Trimming at V came to 1 base and at J to 6 bases, leaving 6 bases not matched to a gene. CDR1 is LGHDT, CDR2 YNNKEL, per germline (reference sequence).

This rearrangement joins TRBV27 to TRBJ1-3, with a possible D match to TRBD1 (6 bases). The CDR3 loop spans 16 amino acids. Per the germline V gene, CDR1 is MNHEY and CDR2 is SMNVEV (reference sequence). V lost 6 bases and J lost 0, with 15 bases in between. CDR3 loop: CASSPGQGLSGNTIYF. For the CDR3, the DNA is TGTGCCAGCAGCCCAGGCCAGGGGCTCTCTGGAAACACCATATATTTT.

The chain carries TRBV7-2 and TRBJ1-2; 7 bases map to TRBD1. Germline values: CDR1 SGHTA, CDR2 FQGNSA. The CDR3 runs 14 residues. With V trimmed by 5 bases and J by 6 bases, 9 bases remained unmatched. The CDR3 is CASSLTDRVNGYTF. In DNA form, the CDR3 reads TGTGCCAGCAGCCTGACCGACAGGGTGAATGGCTACACCTTC.

V usage is TRBV28 and J usage is TRBJ2-1; TRBD2 matches 8 bases. Per germline, CDR1 MDHEN and CDR2 SYDVKM. V shed 3 bases and J 0 bases; nucleotides not matched to a gene: 1. This CDR3 has 15 residues. The CDR3 is CASSLGLGSYNEQFF. The CDR3 DNA reads as TGTGCCAGCAGTTTGGGACTAGGCTCCTACAATGAGCAGTTCTTC. The full variable domain, its missing parts supplied by reference TRBV28 and TRBJ2-1, is DVKVTQSSRYLVKRTGEKVFLECVQDMDHENMFWYRQDPGLGLRLIYFSYDVKMKEKGDIPEGYSVSREKKERFSLILESASTNQTSMYLCASSLGLGSYNEQFFGPGTRLTVL.

The rearrangement links TRBV5-4 to TRBJ1-2, with 12 bases identical to TRBD1. This CDR3 spans 14 amino acids. CDR1 is SGHNT and CDR2 is YYREEE in the germline V gene (reference sequence). Unmatched junction bases numbered 5, after V lost 4 bases and J lost 7 bases. This CDR3 is CASSSSGQGAGYTF. The DNA of the CDR3 is TGTGCCAGCAGCAGCTCGGGACAGGGGGCTGGCTACACCTTC.

The chain joins TRBV19 to TRBJ2-1; 13 bases line up with TRBD2. This CDR3 spans 16 amino acids. The germline V gene has CDR1 LNHDA and CDR2 SQIVND (reference sequence). Trimming removed 6 bases from V and 2 bases from J; junction bases left unmatched: 4. The CDR3 coding sequence is TGTGCCAGTAGGGAACTAGCGGGAGGGACCTACAATGAGCAGTTCTTC. Translated, it gives CASRELAGGTYNEQFF. The variable domain in full, with the rest retrieved from reference TRBV19 and TRBJ2-1, is DGGITQSPKYLFRKEGQNVTLSCEQNLNHDAMYWYRQDPGQGLRLIYYSQIVNDFQKGDIAEGYSVSREKKESFPLTVTSAQKNPTAFYLCASRELAGGTYNEQFFGPGTRLTVL.

This chain joins TRBV5-1 and TRBJ1-1; D unresolved. V was clipped by 0 bases and J by 3 bases, with 6 bases between them. This CDR3 has 13 residues. Germline lookup yields CDR1 SGHRS and CDR2 YFSETQ. The CDR3 loop reads CASSLELDTEAFF. CDR3 DNA sequence: TGCGCCAGCAGCTTGGAGCTAGACACTGAAGCTTTCTTT.

The rearrangement links TRBV18 to TRBJ1-3; tentative D call: TRBD1 (5 bases). CDR1 and CDR2 from the germline V gene are KGHSH and LQKENI. CDR3 length: 15 residues. The V and J ends lost 5 bases and 5 bases respectively, with 16 bases between them. CDR3 sequence (DNA): TGTGCCAGCTCAATAAGCCCCAGGGCTCGAAACACCATATATTTT. Translation gives CASSISPRARNTIYF.

The chain is built from TRBV14 and TRBJ2-2; D is ambiguous. The CDR3 totals 14 residues. Trimming took off 4 bases at V and 5 bases at J, with 11 bases between the two ends. Germline loops: CDR1 SGHDN, CDR2 FVKESK. The CDR3 reads CASSRQRMTGELFF. In DNA form, the CDR3 reads TGTGCCAGCAGCCGGCAGAGGATGACCGGGGAGCTGTTTTTT.